These T cell receptor beta chains were read from a single sample in a study of graft-versus-host responses after intestinal transplantation. Clones were read by immunoSEQ multiplex PCR, and TCRdb kept only the in-frame ones, dropping some. The data contain about 97,000 clones, 91% of them singletons. No antigens are known for them. Specimen: unstimulated CD4+ T cells sorted from spleen or lymph node cells, collected before transplant. The receptors stem from a human donor who was the organ donor for an intestinal transplant. The CDR3 runs from the conserved cysteine through the conserved F or W. D genes are given only for firm matches. Size tells how often a clone was seen (once, few, many) or the class of an expanded clone, and some rows leave it out.

>TRBJ2-5|NA|TRBD1|TRBV11-2
TGTGCCAGCAGCTTCTACTCCGGGACAGGGCGAGAGACCCAGTACTTC
CASSFYSGTGRETQYF
>TRBJ2-2|NA|TRBD2|TRBV9
TGTGCCAGCAGCGTAGTTCTAGCGGGGAGCCAGACCGGGGAGCTGTTTTTT
CASSVVLAGSQTGELFF
>TRBJ2-7|NA|TRBD1|TRBV7-2
TGTGCCAGCAGCCCTGGGACAGTCAGCTACGAGCAGTACTTC
CASSPGTVSYEQYF
>TRBJ2-3|NA|TRBD2|TRBV4-2
TGTGCCAGCAGCCCAGGGACTATAGCGGGGGGGCAGAAAGATACGCAGTATTTT
CASSPGTIAGGQKDTQYF
>TRBJ2-6|NA|TRBD1|TRBV19
TGTGCCAGTAGTAGGGGACAGGGGAGAGCAGGGGCCAACGTCCTGACTTTC
CASSRGQGRAGANVLTF
>TRBJ2-1|NA|TRBD2|TRBV6-5
TGTGCCAGCAGTCCAAGGACTAGCGGGGGGGCCTCGCAGTTCTTC
CASSPRTSGGASQFF
>TRBJ2-1|NA|TRBD2|TRBV9
TGTGCCAGCAGCGTGGGCGGGGGGGCCAATGAGCAGTTCTTC
CASSVGGGANEQFF
>TRBJ2-1|NA|TRBD1|TRBV11-1
TGTGCCAGCAGCTTATTTAAGGGACAGGGTTCCTACAATGAGCAGTTCTTC
CASSLFKGQGSYNEQFF
>TRBJ2-1|NA|NA|TRBV5-1
TGCGCCAGCATGTCCCCCCGACTAGAGGATTACAATGAGCAGTTCTTC
CASMSPRLEDYNEQFF
>TRBJ2-7|NA|TRBD2|TRBV28
TGTGCCAGCAGTTGGCCGGGACTAGCGGGGGCGGAGCAGTACTTC
CASSWPGLAGAEQYF
>TRBJ1-2|NA|NA|TRBV9
TGTGCCAGCAGCGTAGAATTAGTGGGCCGCCTAGGCTACACCTTC
CASSVELVGRLGYTF
>TRBJ2-5|NA|TRBD2|TRBV19
TGTGCCAGTAGTATTTGGGGGGGTGGAGAAGAGACCCAGTACTTC
CASSIWGGGEETQYF
>TRBJ2-5|NA|TRBD2|TRBV5-1
TGCGCCAGCAGCTTGGGACTAGCGGTCGAGACCCAGTACTTC
CASSLGLAVETQYF
>TRBJ1-1|NA|NA|TRBV9
TGTGCCAGCAGCGTACTAGCGAACACTGAAGCTTTCTTT
CASSVLANTEAFF
>TRBJ2-7|NA|NA|TRBV7-9
TGTGCCAGCAGCATGGACAGTTACGAGCAGTACTTC
CASSMDSYEQYF
>TRBJ1-2|NA|NA|TRBV19
TGTGCCAGTAGTATAGTGGCAGGGAACTATGGCTACACCTTC
CASSIVAGNYGYTF
>TRBJ1-1|NA|NA|TRBV2
TGTGCCAGCACCGGGGTCACTGAAGCTTTCTTT
CASTGVTEAFF
>TRBJ2-1|NA|TRBD1|TRBV4-1
TGCGCCAGCAGCCATGAGATCAGGGGGCCCTACAATGAGCAGTTCTTC
CASSHEIRGPYNEQFF
>TRBJ2-1|NA|TRBD2|TRBV27
TGTGCCAGCAGTTTCCTCCTAGCGGGGGGTAATGAGCAGTTCTTC
CASSFLLAGGNEQFF
>TRBJ2-5|few|NA|TRBV15
TGTGCCACCAGCGGGTTGGGCGGGGAGACCCAGTACTTC
CATSGLGGETQYF
>TRBJ1-2|NA|NA|TRBV28
TGTGCCAGCAGCTACAAGGTCAGGGCCTCTGGCTACACCTTC
CASSYKVRASGYTF
>TRBJ1-1|NA|TRBD1|TRBV2
TGTGCCAGCAGTTCCCTGACAGGGGGCACTGAAGCTTTCTTT
CASSSLTGGTEAFF
>TRBJ1-5|NA|NA|TRBV7-7
TGTGCTAGCAGCCCCAACCGCGGAAGGAAACAGCCCCAGCATTTT
CASSPNRGRKQPQHF
>TRBJ1-2|NA|NA|TRBV9
TGTGCCAGCAGCCCCCGACAGTCCTTTAGCTATGGCTACACCTTC
CASSPRQSFSYGYTF
>TRBJ2-1|NA|TRBD1|TRBV4-1
TGCGCCAGCAGCCATGCCGAAACGGACAGGGCTTTCAGGAATGAGCAGTTCTTC
CASSHAETDRAFRNEQFF
>TRBJ1-2|NA|NA|TRBV6-1
TGTGCCAGCAGCCGAGACAGATTAAGAGGCTACACCTTC
CASSRDRLRGYTF
>TRBJ2-1|NA|NA|TRBV7-2
TGTGCCAGCACCAGCTCCGTGGTCTACAGGGAAGAGCAGTTCTTC
CASTSSVVYREEQFF
>TRBJ1-5|NA|NA|TRBV6-1
TGTGCCAGCAGAGAGTTTTATAGCAATCAGCCCCAGCATTTT
CASREFYSNQPQHF
>TRBJ2-2|NA|NA|TRBV5-1
TGCGCCAGCAGCTTGGGACTTCGAGACACCGGGGAGCTGTTTTTT
CASSLGLRDTGELFF
>TRBJ2-7|NA|TRBD2|TRBV7-9
TGTGCCAGCAGCTTAGGGGACCGGGAGGCCCGCTCGCAGTACTTC
CASSLGDREARSQYF
>TRBJ1-2|NA|NA|TRBV4-1
TGCGCCAGCAGCCCACGGGTTGTCAGCAGTCTAGAGAACTATGGCTACACCTTC
CASSPRVVSSLENYGYTF
>TRBJ2-1|NA|TRBD2|TRBV5-1
TGCGCCAGCAGCTTTAGCGGGGGGCTAAACTCCTACAATGAGCAGTTCTTC
CASSFSGGLNSYNEQFF
>TRBJ2-7|NA|TRBD1|TRBV18
TGTGCCAGCTCACCACAACCTCCGGGACAGGGGACGTCGAGCAAGGACTTC
CASSPQPPGQGTSSKDF
>TRBJ2-3|NA|TRBD2|TRBV9
TGTGCCAGCAGCGTAAACCCTAGCGGGGGGCAGATCACAGATACGCAGTATTTT
CASSVNPSGGQITDTQYF
>TRBJ2-2|NA|NA|TRBV30
TGTGCCTGGAATGGGGGCGCCGGGGAGCTGTTTTTT
CAWNGGAGELFF
>TRBJ2-5|NA|TRBD1|TRBV7-3
TGTGCCAGCAGAGCGACAGGGGCTGACCAAGAGACCCAGTACTTC
CASRATGADQETQYF
>TRBJ1-4|NA|TRBD1|TRBV5-1
TGCGCCAGCAGCTTCAGGGGGACTAATGAAAAACTGTTTTTT
CASSFRGTNEKLFF
>TRBJ2-3|once|NA|TRBV28
TGTGCCAGCAGTTTGGACGCGGGGTACACAGATACGCAGTATTTT
CASSLDAGYTDTQYF
>TRBJ1-1|NA|NA|TRBV7-2
TGTGCCAGCAGCCTTGACGGCGGGGGCACTGAAGCTTTCTTT
CASSLDGGGTEAFF
>TRBJ1-3|once|TRBD1|TRBV18
TGTGCCAGCTCACCCACAGGGGTTCACTCTGGAAACACCATATATTTT
CASSPTGVHSGNTIYF
>TRBJ2-1|NA|TRBD2|TRBV5-6
TGTGCCAGCAGCTTGGTAGGACTAGCGGGATCCTACAATGAGCAGTTCTTC
CASSLVGLAGSYNEQFF
>TRBJ1-4|NA|NA|TRBV7-2
TGTGCCAGCAGCTTAGCGCCCAGGGTGGGTGAAAAACTGTTTTTT
CASSLAPRVGEKLFF
>TRBJ1-1|NA|NA|TRBV7-3
TGTGCCAGCAGCCCTTTCGGGGGAAGAGAAGCTTTCTTT
CASSPFGGREAFF
>TRBJ1-1|NA|TRBD1|TRBV5-1
TGCGCCAGCAGCCCAACACTCGGACAGGGTAGCACTGAAGCTTTCTTT
CASSPTLGQGSTEAFF
>TRBJ1-5|NA|TRBD1|TRBV2
TGTGCCAGCAGTTCCCAGACAGGGATGGGCAATCAGCCCCAGCATTTT
CASSSQTGMGNQPQHF
>TRBJ1-1|NA|TRBD1|TRBV5-1
TGCGCCAGCAGCTTGTTGGGACAGGCCATGAACACTGAAGCTTTCTTT
CASSLLGQAMNTEAFF
>TRBJ2-2|NA|NA|TRBV6-1
TGTGCCACTCCTCGACTGGGGCTCAGGACCGGGGAGCTGTTTTTT
CATPRLGLRTGELFF
>TRBJ1-6|NA|TRBD1|TRBV28
TGTGCCGGGTCCGGGACAGGGACCTATAATTCACCCCTCCACTTT
CAGSGTGTYNSPLHF
>TRBJ1-4|NA|NA|TRBV5-5
TGTGCCAGCAGCTTGAACAGACCAACTAATGAAAAACTGTTTTTT
CASSLNRPTNEKLFF
>TRBJ1-1|NA|TRBD1|TRBV4-1
TGCGCCAGCAGCCAAGATACAGGGGGCTACACTGAAGCTTTCTTT
CASSQDTGGYTEAFF